This entry is about one T cell receptor (beta chain). Its antigen specificity is not known. Within one base of it there is no much larger clone, and no base qualities were kept. Per the germline V gene (reference sequence), SEHNR is the CDR1 and FQNEAQ is the CDR2. The CDR3 goes from the cysteine to the phenylalanine over 15 residues. The entry retains the CDR3 DNA only, 45 bases that are in frame from base 1. V was cut back by 3 bases and J by 1 base, leaving a gap of 13 bases between them. Reading the label with the study, this specimen's time point is: pretreatment peripheral blood. A cohort of 25 to 30 patients with locally advanced or metastatic urothelial carcinoma, treated at Memorial Sloan Kettering on a trial protocol, was included. Peripheral blood mononuclear cells were collected from each patient pretreatment and during treatment, giving between 1 and 8 total time points per patient. The Qiagen DNeasy Blood extraction kit was used to purify genomic DNA from total PBMCs and tumor samples. PBMCs were collected pretreatment and during treatment, and were isolated and stored as previously described.

The data stem from a study of PD-L1 blockade in urothelial cancer (dated by TCRdb to about 2017). Broadly, across the study: All patients started therapy at some point between 2014 and 2016 and received atezolizumab 1,200 mg intravenously every 3 weeks. Twenty-five of 29 patients were males with bladder-origin urothelial cancer, and about 65% of the 29 reported a prior smoking history. Patients had an ECOG performance status of 0 or 1 and had received between 0 and 3 prior chemotherapy regimens. Blood samples were analyzed at two time points: 3 weeks after treatment start (second dose) and 6 weeks after treatment start. A median of around 150,000 T cells and 83,000 or so unique TCRs was obtained from blood samples, and a median clonality of around 0.072 was observed. An exploratory multi-omic analysis was conducted of the somatic, immune and clinical correlates of response to PD-L1 blockade with atezolizumab in urothelial cancer. Pretreatment tumor samples, along with matched peripheral blood collected serially before and after atezolizumab treatment, underwent TCR sequencing. Durable clinical benefit was defined as progression-free survival longer than 6 months, and TCR features were also tested against progression-free and overall survival. In the same patients who had TCR sequencing, pretreatment tumors also underwent whole exome sequencing and RNA sequencing. Under ten patients achieved durable clinical benefit and 20 did not. Pretreatment blood TCR-seq was available for fewer than 30 patients, at least one posttreatment blood collection was obtained for 25 or so patients, and tumor TCR-seq was available for 25 or so patients.

To estimate absolute template abundance from read counts, synthetic TCR analog templates were spiked into each PCR. The immunoSEQ assay used bias-controlled V and J gene primers to amplify TCRbeta CDR3 regions from genomic DNA. Sequencing of rearranged TCRbeta segments was performed at approximately 20X coverage. On the authors' methods: Sequencing errors were corrected by clustering and CDR3s were annotated against IMGT to assign V, D and J genes. Downstream analyses used only productive TCRbeta rearrangements, leaving out any out-of-frame or stop-codon sequences. To compute clonality, Shannon entropy was normalized by the log of the number of unique productive sequences and then subtracted from one. Fisher's exact test with Benjamini-Hochberg correction, at a threshold of adjusted p below 0.01, was used to find clones that differed between time points or between blood and tumor. The clones in this table, taken by TCRdb from immuneACCESS, are in-frame only. Not every clone is retained; where verified, under half of the shortfall comes from an unresolved V gene, and the cause of the rest is unknown. V, J and clone size reflect that table, while D and trimming were determined from the DNA. This sample comprises roughly 52,000 clones, less than 85% of them detected only once. The ten biggest clones cover around 9.3% of the sample.

Overall study outcomes, separate from this receptor: Because of the small sample size (n = 29) and the many exploratory analyses performed, the results are intended to be regarded as hypothesis-generating. A pretreatment peripheral blood TCR clonality below the median was linked to improved progression-free and overall survival. Patients with durable benefit showed greater expansion of tumor-associated TCR clones in peripheral blood 3 weeks after starting treatment (n ≈ 21, p = 0.022).

The rearrangement combines TRBV7-9 with TRBJ2-7; a tentative D match to TRBD1 spans 6 bases. Sample: PBMCs, taken around atezolizumab (anti-PD-L1) treatment. The receptor was isolated from a man between 65 and 85 years old with urothelial cancer. The DNA reads as follows: TGTGCCAGCAGCTTGGACAGCTTCAGTTCCTACGAGCAGTACTTC. The translation is CASSLDSFSSYEQYF.